This T cell receptor beta chain appears in the sequencing data of a study of PD-1 blockade in classical Hodgkin lymphoma. Study-wide findings and caveats: Any patient who commenced nivolumab under 1 year after ASCT was excluded. Newly diagnosed patients reportedly had lower baseline TCR diversity than healthy donors.

Brentuximab vedotin exposure varied among the patients, all of whom had relapsed after autologous stem cell transplantation. Complete response, partial response or progressive disease made up the best responses. The table came from immunoSEQ multiplex PCR; TCRdb's copy has only in-frame clones and leaves some out. The repertoire has some 13,000 clones, around nine tenths of them found once; the top ten carry about 39%. This CDR3 region has 15 residues. CDR1 is LGHNA and CDR2 is YNFKEQ in the germline V gene. After removal of 4 bases from V and 8 bases from J, the junction contained 9 bases not matched to a gene. Details on this clone: Its antigen is unknown.

The sample in question was peripheral blood mononuclear cells (PBMCs), obtained at baseline. This chain connects TRBV4-2 to TRBJ2-1, with TRBD2 matching 9 bases. This TCR was sampled from a human donor with classical Hodgkin lymphoma. The DNA for the CDR3 is TGTGCCAGCAGCCCGGTAGCGGGAGAAGGGGATGAGCAGTTCTTC. It translates to CASSPVAGEGDEQFF.